This TCR beta chain comes out of a study of blood T cell repertoires in COVID-19. The CDR3 contains 14 residues. Germline V lookup: CDR1 MNHEY, CDR2 SVGAGI. V dropped 7 bases and J dropped 6; count of bases not matched to a gene: 8. Repertoires were generated with immunoSEQ multiplex PCR, while TCRdb's copy carries only in-frame clones and drops some. Among about 40,000 clones listed, more than 65% were seen once. The specimen sequenced was peripheral blood. The source is a woman in her 70s with acute or convalescent COVID-19. The chain combines TRBV6-5 with TRBJ2-3; TRBD2 matches 9 bases. The CDR3 sequence is CASKVLAGTDTQYF. CDR3 DNA sequence: TGTGCCAGCAAGGTGCTAGCGGGAACGGATACGCAGTATTTT.